The 27 T cell receptor beta chains presented below share a single source sample, sequenced in a study of beta chain features in type 1 diabetes. The study reverse transcribed the entire isolated RNA, so it sequenced expressed TCRB transcripts. Libraries were prepared by immunoSEQ multiplex PCR; TCRdb keeps only in-frame clonotypes and omits some of them. The repertoire has 350,000 to 400,000 clones, more than 12% of them found once; the top ten carry about 0.018%. The sample consisted of naive CD4+ T cells from blood. These receptors were collected from a woman between 18 and 29 years old in good health.

The chain links TRBV5-1 to TRBJ2-5, with D unresolved. Trimming left V 0 bases short and J 4 bases short, with 4 bases between. CDR3 size: 12 residues. Germline V gives CDR1 SGHRS, CDR2 YFSETQ. CDR3 amino acids: CASSLGLETQYF. CDR3 DNA: TGCGCCAGCAGCTTGGGACTAGAGACCCAGTACTTC.

The rearrangement joins TRBV2 to TRBJ1-4; TRBD1 matches at 7 bases. The germline CDR1 and CDR2 sequences are SNHLY and FYNNEI. The length of the CDR3 is 13 residues. V was pared by 7 bases and J by 1 base, with 0 bases of the junction left unmatched. This CDR3 reads CASNRGTNEKLFF. CDR3 nucleotides: TGTGCCAGCAACAGGGGAACTAATGAAAAACTGTTTTTT.

The V and J genes are TRBV10-3 and TRBJ1-1; tentatively, D is TRBD1 (5 bases). The germline V gene encodes CDR1 ENHRY and CDR2 SYGVKD. The CDR3 is 13 residues long. With 3 bases removed from V and 2 bases from J, the gap between germline ends came to 7 bases. The CDR3 DNA reads as TGTGCCATCAGTGATCAGGGAAACACTGAAGCTTTCTTT. As protein: CAISDQGNTEAFF.

This clone was seen a few times. DNA for the CDR3: TGCGCCAGCAGCCAAGACGGGGAGCTAGCTAACTATGGCTACACCTTC. Protein: CASSQDGELANYGYTF. The J gene is TRBJ1-2, the V gene TRBV4-3; D is unresolved. The CDR3 is made up of 16 amino acids. Trimming stripped 0 bases from V and 0 bases from J, with 11 bases between. Germline lookup yields CDR1 LGHNA and CDR2 YSLEER.

This clone was seen a handful of times. The rearrangement joins TRBV7-2 to TRBJ2-5; perhaps TRBD1 as D (5 bases). Trimming cost V 4 bases and J 5 bases, with 11 bases left between them. CDR1 SGHTA and CDR2 FQGNSA come from the germline V gene. The CDR3 contains 13 residues. In DNA, the CDR3 is TGTGCCAGCAGCTCCCAGGGTGTTGAGACCCAGTACTTC. This sequence encodes CASSSQGVETQYF.

This chain links TRBV28 with TRBJ1-2, with D tentatively TRBD1 (5 bases). Trimming shortened V by 5 bases and J by 4 bases, and 8 bases separated the two germline ends. Germline CDR1 MDHEN, CDR2 SYDVKM. The CDR3 spans 12 residues. The CDR3 here is CASSPDIYGYTF. CDR3 nucleotides: TGTGCCAGCAGTCCGGACATCTATGGCTACACCTTC.

This clone was found a few times. V gene TRBV5-6 combines with J gene TRBJ1-4; 7 nucleotides line up with TRBD1. Germline-derived CDR1 and CDR2 are SGHDT and YYEEEE. CDR3 length equals 16 residues. The trim removed 3 bases at V and 0 bases at J, leaving 5 bases unmatched. In nucleotides, the CDR3 is TGTGCCAGCAGCTCCTTGGGGACAGCAACTAATGAAAAACTGTTTTTT. This translates into CASSSLGTATNEKLFF.

This clone was detected only a few times. The chain is built from TRBV7-2 and TRBJ2-5; the match to TRBD2 covers 7 bases. The length of the CDR3 is 13 residues. CDR1 and CDR2 (germline): SGHTA, FQGNSA. Trimming at V came to 6 bases and at J to 5 bases, leaving 6 bases not matched to a gene. The CDR3: CASRVRRGETQYF. In nucleotides, the CDR3 is TGTGCCAGCAGGGTGAGGCGGGGGGAGACCCAGTACTTC.

The V gene is TRBV19, the J gene TRBJ2-2; TRBD1 matches 8 bases. The CDR3 sequence is 16 residues long. Germline V gives CDR1 LNHDA, CDR2 SQIVND (reference sequence). After removal of 1 base from V and 6 bases from J, the junction contained 7 bases not matched to a gene. As DNA, the CDR3 is TGTGCCAGTAGTATAGTCCAGGGGGCGCCGGCCGGGGAGCTGTTTTTT. Protein sequence: CASSIVQGAPAGELFF.

The V gene is TRBV28, the J gene TRBJ2-7; perhaps TRBD2 as D (6 bases). Germline-derived CDR1 and CDR2 are MDHEN and SYDVKM. With 3 bases removed from V and 3 bases from J, the gap between germline ends came to 12 bases. CDR3 length: 14 residues. The DNA for the CDR3 is TGTGCCAGCAGTTTGGTTGGGGGGAACTACGAGCAGTACTTC. It codes for CASSLVGGNYEQYF.

This clone has just a few counts. The rearrangement links TRBV7-6 to TRBJ1-1, with a weak D call TRBD1 (6 bases). Trimming removed 5 bases at V and 10 bases at J, with 17 bases between. CDR1 and CDR2 from the germline V gene are SGHVS and FNYEAQ. The CDR3 contains 13 residues. This chain's CDR3 is CASSPMGAQPAFF. The CDR3 DNA is TGTGCCAGCAGCCCGATGGGGGCCCAGCCAGCTTTCTTT.

This clone was found a few times. The J gene is TRBJ1-5, the V gene TRBV29-1, with D maybe TRBD1 (5 bases). Trimming took 6 bases from V and 6 from J, leaving 15 bases between them. The CDR3 has 13 amino acids. CDR1 is SQVTM and CDR2 is ANQGSEA in the germline V gene. The CDR3 DNA follows: TGCAGCGTCCAACTGGGACTCGGTCAGCCCCAGCATTTT. This codes for CSVQLGLGQPQHF.

The rearrangement joins TRBV29-1 to TRBJ2-7, with 10 bases identical to TRBD1. V trimming: 8 bases; J trimming: 4 bases; junction bases outside the gene matches: 8. The CDR3 has 13 residues. Looked up from germline, CDR1 is SQVTM and CDR2 is ANQGSEA. The CDR3 region is CSRGTGETYEQYF. DNA of the CDR3: TGCAGCAGGGGGACAGGGGAGACGTACGAGCAGTACTTC.

This chain joins TRBV30 and TRBJ1-5, with D unclear. Trimming pared 1 base from V and 3 bases from J, leaving 7 bases between. The CDR3 is 13 amino acids. Germline lookup yields CDR1 GTSNPN and CDR2 SVGIG (reference sequence). The CDR3 nucleotides read TGTGCCTGGAGTGGGCACCTCAATCAGCCCCAGCATTTT. Translation gives CAWSGHLNQPQHF.

The rearrangement joins TRBV29-1 to TRBJ2-1; 8 bases are a match to TRBD1. The CDR3 has 14 residues. The junction had 16 bases not matched to a gene; V was cut back by 8 bases and J by 10 bases. Germline CDR1 reads SQVTM; CDR2 reads ANQGSEA. CDR3 region: CSLRRRDSGGEQFF. The CDR3 DNA sequence: TGCAGCCTCCGCCGCCGGGACTCAGGGGGCGAGCAGTTCTTC.

V usage is TRBV11-3 and J usage is TRBJ2-3; TRBD2 aligns across 13 bases. The CDR3 runs 16 residues. Looked up from germline, CDR1 is SGHNT and CDR2 is YENEEA. V trimming: 5 bases; J trimming: 3 bases; junction bases outside the gene matches: 5. The CDR3 DNA is TGTGCCAGCAGCCAGGGGACTAGCGGGACGACAGATACGCAGTATTTT. Translated, it gives CASSQGTSGTTDTQYF.

This clone was counted between two and nine times. The rearrangement joins TRBV10-3 to TRBJ1-4; D call uncertain. Per germline, CDR1 ENHRY and CDR2 SYGVKD. V was trimmed by 0 bases and J by 3 bases, leaving 8 bases between them. CDR3 length equals 15 residues. CDR3 residues: CAISESSGSNEKLFF. CDR3 nucleotides: TGTGCCATCAGTGAGTCATCCGGGTCTAATGAAAAACTGTTTTTT.

The rearrangement joins TRBV28 to TRBJ2-7; D perhaps matches TRBD2 (5 bases). The CDR3 spans 15 residues. Trimming cost V 2 bases and J 1 base, with 12 bases left between them. Germline V gives CDR1 MDHEN, CDR2 SYDVKM. CDR3 amino acids: CASSLLPTGSYEQYF. The CDR3 DNA sequence: TGTGCCAGCAGTTTACTCCCCACGGGGTCCTACGAGCAGTACTTC. Together with reference TRBV28 and TRBJ2-7, the CDR3 gives the full variable domain: DVKVTQSSRYLVKRTGEKVFLECVQDMDHENMFWYRQDPGLGLRLIYFSYDVKMKEKGDIPEGYSVSREKKERFSLILESASTNQTSMYLCASSLLPTGSYEQYFGPGTRLTVT.

A note on this clone: One end of the junction fails to match germline, which may point to a read error. The gene calls are TRBV7-7 and TRBJ2-1; 10 bases align to TRBD1. The CDR3 length is 16 residues. CDR1 and CDR2 (germline): SSHAT, FNYEAQ (reference sequence). This CDR3 reads CASSSAGQGGFGEQFF. The CDR3 DNA reads as TGTGCTAGCAGCTCCGCCGGACAGGGGGGGTTCGGTGAGCAGTTCTTC.

This clone has a handful of counts. The chain has TRBV2 and TRBJ1-1, with 8 nucleotides matching TRBD1. From germline, CDR1 is SNHLY and CDR2 FYNNEI. V trimming: 7 bases; J trimming: 4 bases; junction bases outside the gene matches: 8. This CDR3 spans 14 amino acids. The CDR3 region has the DNA TGTGCCAGCAAGGCAGGGGGCTCTTTCACTGAAGCTTTCTTT. This sequence encodes CASKAGGSFTEAFF.

The chain carries TRBV6-6 and TRBJ2-1, with D possibly being TRBD2 (5 bases). The CDR3 has 12 amino acids. The V gene's germline CDR1 is MNHNY and CDR2 SVGAGI (reference sequence). The germline V and J ends were trimmed by 7 bases and 5 bases, with 9 bases remaining between them. The CDR3 loop reads CASTRDDNEQFF. CDR3 nucleotides: TGTGCCAGCACCCGGGATGACAATGAGCAGTTCTTC.

The sample holds a few counts of this clone. This chain joins TRBV5-1 and TRBJ2-7, with 9 positions matching TRBD1. Germline CDR1 reads SGHRS; CDR2 reads YFSETQ. V was clipped by 4 bases and J by 4 bases; unmatched bases: 12. The CDR3 is 16 residues long. The DNA of the CDR3 is TGCGCCAGCAGCCCGACGGGGACAGGGTACCCTTACGAGCAGTACTTC. Encoded protein: CASSPTGTGYPYEQYF.

The chain links TRBV7-2 to TRBJ2-4; D unresolved. Trimming took off 5 bases at V and 0 bases at J, with 11 bases between the two ends. There are 15 residues in the CDR3. The germline gives CDR1 SGHTA, CDR2 FQGNSA. CDR3 loop: CASSPTPLAKNIQYF. DNA for the CDR3: TGTGCCAGCAGCCCGACACCGCTAGCCAAAAACATTCAGTACTTC.

In this sample, this clone turned up a few times. The rearrangement joins TRBV28 to TRBJ2-1; 8 positions match TRBD2. There are 15 residues in the CDR3. The ends lost 8 bases at V and 2 bases at J; junction bases unmatched: 8. In germline, CDR1 is MDHEN, CDR2 SYDVKM. CDR3 in amino acids: CASRGSGRAYNEQFF. CDR3 DNA: TGTGCCAGCCGGGGAAGCGGGAGAGCCTACAATGAGCAGTTCTTC.

This clone was counted between two and nine times. The chain carries TRBV4-2 and TRBJ2-1, with 10 bases fitting TRBD2. Germline V gives CDR1 LGHNA, CDR2 YNFKEQ. This CDR3 has 16 residues. With V trimmed by 0 bases and J by 7 bases, 6 bases remained unmatched. CDR3 coding DNA: TGTGCCAGCAGCCAAGAGTTAGCGGGAGGTCGGAATGAGCAGTTCTTC. Protein sequence: CASSQELAGGRNEQFF.

The chain carries TRBV18 and TRBJ2-7; D unclear. CDR3 length: 11 residues. Germline values: CDR1 KGHSH, CDR2 LQKENI. V was shortened by 2 bases and J by 5 bases, with 4 bases between the two germline ends. In DNA form, the CDR3 reads TGTGCCAGCTCACCAGGGCACGAGCAGTACTTC. Translating gives CASSPGHEQYF.

This clone was seen more than once but under ten times. CDR3 bases: TGTGCCTGGAGCCCAAACAGTCAAGAGACCCAGTACTTC. As protein: CAWSPNSQETQYF. This chain links TRBV30 with TRBJ2-5; no definite D call. Trimming took 3 bases from V and 2 from J, leaving 10 bases between them. The CDR3 has 13 residues. Germline loops: CDR1 GTSNPN, CDR2 SVGIG (reference sequence).